The entry below gives a single T cell receptor (beta chain) sequence along with its context. This clonotype was picked up a small number of times. Which antigen it targets is not known. No base qualities exist here, and no much larger clone lies one base off it. The treatment or condition label corresponds to: allogeneic hematopoietic cell transplantation with graft depleted of TCRalphabeta T cells and CD19 B cells. Transplant recipients were children who received TCRalphabeta/CD19-depleted allogeneic hematopoietic cell grafts. The germline V gene sets CDR1 to SGHRS and CDR2 to YFSETQ. The CDR3 runs 13 residues from the cysteine to the phenylalanine. Only the CDR3 DNA stays, 39 bases, in frame from base 1. V is clipped by 4 bases and J by 3 bases, and the sequence between their germline boundaries is 7 bases long. The data are from a study of T-cell reconstitution after alpha-beta-depleted transplantation in children (dated by TCRdb to the mid-2010s). Looking at the study overall: Using TCR repertoire profiling, the study followed T-cell immune reconstitution in a quantitative way in children after TCRalphabeta/CD19-depleted allogeneic hematopoietic cell transplantation.

Beyond this particular receptor, the publication reports: Apparently early alphabetaT-cell count recovery about two months after transplant reportedly relied on only several hundred rapidly expanded clones derived from non-depleted graft cells. Over subsequent months, a decline in hyperexpanded clone frequencies was noted, and after one year, T-cell counts and TCRbeta diversity were mostly ascribed to newly produced T cells. The high TCRbeta diversity at day 60 in some patients was ascribed to recipient T cells and intrathymic progenitors that had survived conditioning.

Library construction relied on PCR. Sequencing relied on an Illumina HiSeq 2500. To normalize quantification of the TCRbeta repertoire, the TCR libraries were built with molecular barcoding that relied on unique molecular identifiers. The public reads were reprocessed in TCRdb via fastp at Q25 and MiXCR, keeping in-frame beta chains. Rows with one shared CDR3 protein collapse into an entry with the most common genes and DNA. The sample table lists 450,000 to 700,000 distinct CDR3 sequences, roughly 27% of them with a count of one. Clones ranked in the top ten supply approximately 33% of the sample. Recombination joined TRBV5-1 with TRBJ2-2; the D gene remains uncertain. The sequences come from PBMCs, collected before TCRalphabeta/CD19-depleted stem cell transplant. This clonotype was obtained from a boy under three years old with Wiskott-Aldrich syndrome, due to receive a stem cell transplant. The DNA sequence is TGCGCCAGCAGCCAACGGGACACCGGGGAGCTGTTTTTT. The translation is CASSQRDTGELFF.